This T cell receptor (beta chain) was recorded in a study of OX40 agonist ivuxolimab in advanced cancers. Study at large: In this cohort, patients received ivuxolimab, an agonistic anti-OX40 (CD134) antibody. Patients in dose escalation had liver, melanoma, kidney or head and neck cancers. Study-wide findings and caveats: A proportion of nonresponders additionally exhibited low normalized T-cell clonal expansion.

This CDR3 comprises 14 residues. In germline, CDR1 is KGHSH, CDR2 LQKENI. V gave up 6 bases and J gave up 7 bases; unmatched junction bases: 3. Assay used: immunoSEQ multiplex PCR; TCRdb lists only in-frame clones, some missing. The sample yields tens of thousands of clones, 88% seen once. In the case of this clone: Its antigen is currently unknown.

This chain uses TRBV18 with TRBJ2-1; 13 bases are a match to TRBD2. The receptor was derived from an adult with an advanced solid tumor such as melanoma, head and neck, liver or kidney cancer. The sequencing used CD4+ or CD8+ T cells sorted from blood, collected in a trial of the OX40 agonist ivuxolimab. The CDR3 loop reads CASSGLAGLNEQFF. The CDR3 nucleotides read TGTGCCAGCTCGGGACTAGCGGGGTTAAATGAGCAGTTCTTC. The variable domain in full, completed from reference TRBV18 and TRBJ2-1, reads NAGVMQNPRHLVRRRGQEARLRCSPMKGHSHVYWYRQLPEEGLKFMVYLQKENIIDESGMPKERFSAEFPKEGPSILRIQQVVRGDSAAYFCASSGLAGLNEQFFGPGTRLTVL.